Presented here are 27 T cell receptor beta chains from one specimen sequenced in a study of shared clonotypes between healthy human individuals. Naive CD8 cells lacked CD45RO, underwent positive selection for CCR7 and left out terminally differentiated effector memory CD45RA+ cells. Only in-frame clones appear in the TCRdb table, and some are missing; sequencing was by immunoSEQ multiplex PCR. The sample shows a few hundred thousand clones, around 95% of them seen only once. The sample taken for sequencing was naive CD8+ T cells sorted from blood. These receptors originate from a woman aged 30 to 39 in good health.

Turning to this clone: The same CDR3 is also encoded by other DNA sequences in this sample. This sequence joins TRBV28 and TRBJ1-5; a possible D gene is TRBD1 (6 bases). Between the trimmed V and J ends, which lost 5 bases and 6 bases, there was a span of 14 bases. This CDR3 region has 14 residues. Germline V gene lookup returns CDR1 MDHEN and CDR2 SYDVKM. Here the CDR3 reads CASSPQGQGQPQHF. In DNA form, the CDR3 reads TGTGCCAGCAGTCCTCAGGGGCAGGGTCAGCCCCAGCATTTT. The full variable domain, rest sourced from reference TRBV28 and TRBJ1-5, is DVKVTQSSRYLVKRTGEKVFLECVQDMDHENMFWYRQDPGLGLRLIYFSYDVKMKEKGDIPEGYSVSREKKERFSLILESASTNQTSMYLCASSPQGQGQPQHFGDGTRLSIL.

The chain has TRBV7-2 and TRBJ2-4; 16 nucleotides line up with TRBD2. This CDR3 contains 19 residues. Germline CDR1 is SGHTA and CDR2 is FQGNSA. With 5 bases clipped from V and 1 base from J, the junction kept 8 bases outside the gene matches. The CDR3 bases are TGTGCCAGCAGCGGAGGGACTAGCGGGAGGGCCCGGGCCAAAAACATTCAGTACTTC. This codes for CASSGGTSGRARAKNIQYF.

A single count supports this clone. V gene TRBV7-3 combines with J gene TRBJ1-1; D call uncertain. V lost 2 bases, J lost 8 bases, and 12 bases lay in between. Germline V CDR1 and CDR2: SGHTA, FQGTGA. This CDR3 has 13 amino acids. The CDR3 DNA follows: TGTGCCAGCAGCTTAGACGGCGATATGGAAGCTTTCTTT. It specifies CASSLDGDMEAFF.

The chain recombines TRBV27 with TRBJ2-7; maybe TRBD2 (6 bases). This CDR3 has 15 amino acids. The V gene's germline CDR1 is MNHEY and CDR2 SMNVEV (reference sequence). Trimming removed 8 bases from V and 1 base from J, with 18 bases in between. The CDR3 protein is CASSAVGSRSYEQYF. CDR3 in DNA: TGTGCCAGCTCGGCTGTCGGGAGTCGATCCTACGAGCAGTACTTC.

This clone occurred once. The gene calls are TRBV2 and TRBJ2-1; 9 bases align to TRBD2. CDR3 size: 14 residues. Germline-derived CDR1 and CDR2 are SNHLY and FYNNEI. Trimming took 6 bases from V and 4 from J; bases not matched to a gene: 4. The CDR3 reads CASSQTSGYNEQFF. The CDR3, as DNA: TGTGCCAGCAGCCAGACTAGCGGTTACAATGAGCAGTTCTTC.

The CDR3 sequence is CASSSPGQVSYEQYF. For the CDR3, the DNA is TGTGCCAGCAGTTCCCCGGGACAGGTCTCCTACGAGCAGTACTTC. The chain has TRBV6-1 and TRBJ2-7, with 8 bases fitting TRBD1. With 5 bases clipped from V and 0 bases from J, the junction kept 6 bases outside the gene matches. This CDR3 contains 15 residues. The V gene's germline CDR1 is MNHNS and CDR2 SASEGT.

The gene calls are TRBV7-2 and TRBJ2-7, with D perhaps matching TRBD1 (6 bases). Germline assignment: CDR1 SGHTA and CDR2 FQGNSA. The V end lost 9 bases, the J end lost 2 bases, and 14 bases lay between the germline ends. This CDR3 region has 13 residues. CDR3 nucleotides: TGTGCCAGTACAGGGTTCGGAACCTACGAGCAGTACTTC. Protein: CASTGFGTYEQYF.

This rearrangement joins TRBV27 to TRBJ2-5; 13 bases agree with TRBD2. The J segment lost 0 bases and the V segment lost 1 base, leaving 5 bases of the junction unmatched. Germline CDR1 is MNHEY and CDR2 is SMNVEV (reference sequence). The CDR3 consists of 18 residues. CDR3 DNA: TGTGCCAGCAGTTTATTTCCGGGACTAGCGGGATACCAAGAGACCCAGTACTTC. Protein: CASSLFPGLAGYQETQYF.

This chain connects TRBV25-1 to TRBJ1-1, with a possible D match to TRBD1 (5 bases). Germline V gives CDR1 MGHDK, CDR2 SYGVNS. Deletions cut 2 bases from V and 0 bases from J, with 16 bases between. The CDR3 has 17 amino acids. CDR3 DNA sequence: TGTGCCAGCAGTGAAACGGAGGGACCCTGGCTGAACACTGAAGCTTTCTTT. Translated, it gives CASSETEGPWLNTEAFF. The entire variable domain, with the rest obtained from reference TRBV25-1 and TRBJ1-1, is as follows: EADIYQTPRYLVIGTGKKITLECSQTMGHDKMYWYQQDPGMELHLIHYSYGVNSTEKGDLSSESTVSRIRTEHFPLTLESARPSHTSQYLCASSETEGPWLNTEAFFGQGTRLTVV.

This chain links TRBV6-1 with TRBJ2-2, with D possibly being TRBD1 (5 bases). Trimming cost V 5 bases and J 3 bases, with 13 bases left between them. The CDR3 contains 15 residues. Germline CDR1 and CDR2: MNHNS and SASEGT. In DNA form, the CDR3 reads TGTGCCAGCAGTCCAGGGTTGGGCCACACCGGGGAGCTGTTTTTT. It encodes CASSPGLGHTGELFF.

This clone was recorded once. The chain couples TRBV2 to TRBJ2-5; D gene uncertain. The germline V gene encodes CDR1 SNHLY and CDR2 FYNNEI. V was clipped by 2 bases and J by 2 bases, with 6 bases between them. This CDR3 region has 13 residues. The CDR3 sequence is CASSESQQETQYF. The CDR3 DNA reads TGTGCCAGCAGTGAAAGCCAGCAAGAGACCCAGTACTTC.

This chain's CDR3 is CASSQDGLEQFF. The CDR3 region has the DNA TGTGCCAGCAGTCAGGACGGACTTGAGCAGTTCTTC. V usage is TRBV6-5 and J usage is TRBJ2-1; weak D call: TRBD2 (5 bases). Germline V gene sequence: CDR1 MNHEY, CDR2 SVGAGI. V lost 5 bases and J 9 bases, leaving 11 bases between the germline ends. The CDR3 is made up of 12 amino acids.

The rearrangement links TRBV5-6 to TRBJ2-1; 13 bases fit TRBD2. Germline V CDR1 and CDR2: SGHDT, YYEEEE. V was pared by 1 base and J by 12 bases, with 10 bases of the junction left unmatched. CDR3 size: 16 residues. The CDR3 DNA reads TGTGCCAGCAGCTTGTCTTTCGGGACTAGCGGGGCATGGCAGTTCTTC. Protein: CASSLSFGTSGAWQFF.

The J gene is TRBJ2-1, the V gene TRBV28; TRBD2 matches at 11 bases. J lost 5 bases, V lost 8 bases, and 5 bases had no gene match. Germline V lookup: CDR1 MDHEN, CDR2 SYDVKM. The CDR3 is 14 residues long. In DNA, the CDR3 is TGTGCCAGCGGAACTAGCGGGAGAAACAATGAGCAGTTCTTC. Translation gives CASGTSGRNNEQFF.

This chain connects TRBV7-9 to TRBJ2-1, with a weak D call TRBD1 (7 bases). Germline CDR1 reads SEHNR; CDR2 reads FQNEAQ (reference sequence). Trimming took off 0 bases at V and 6 bases at J, with 12 bases between the two ends. CDR3 length: 15 amino acids. CDR3 bases: TGTGCCAGCAGCTTAGCGCAGGGGGGTCTCAATGAGCAGTTCTTC. Its translation is CASSLAQGGLNEQFF.

V gene TRBV7-6 combines with J gene TRBJ2-7; no definite D call. CDR1 is SGHVS and CDR2 is FNYEAQ in the germline V gene. V was cut by 5 bases and J by 3 bases, with 11 bases left in between. This CDR3 is 13 amino acids long. The CDR3 sequence: CASSPITNYEQYF. CDR3 DNA sequence: TGTGCCAGCAGCCCAATAACCAACTACGAGCAGTACTTC.

This chain uses TRBV15 with TRBJ1-5; no clear D. Germline assignment: CDR1 LNHNV and CDR2 YYDKDF (reference sequence). There are 16 residues in the CDR3. V was shortened by 0 bases and J by 3 bases, with 12 bases between the two germline ends. CDR3 residues: CATSRDVAANNQPQHF. In nucleotides, the CDR3 is TGTGCCACCAGCAGAGATGTGGCGGCTAACAATCAGCCCCAGCATTTT.

The rearrangement joins TRBV19 to TRBJ2-2; 7 bases match TRBD2. The CDR3 runs to 14 residues. The germline CDR1 and CDR2 sequences are LNHDA and SQIVND (reference sequence). V lost 7 bases and J lost 3; bases outside the gene matches: 5. The CDR3 nucleotides are TGTGCCAGTACCCCGGGAGGCTACACCGGGGAGCTGTTTTTT. Encoded protein: CASTPGGYTGELFF.

The chain recombines TRBV9 with TRBJ1-2; 11 bases are shared with TRBD1. The J segment lost 4 bases and the V segment lost 3 bases, leaving 8 bases of the junction unmatched. This CDR3 is built from 16 residues. The V gene's germline CDR1 is SGDLS and CDR2 YYNGEE. CDR3: CASSGSIGTGGYGYTF. In nucleotides, the CDR3 is TGTGCCAGCAGCGGCTCAATAGGGACAGGGGGCTATGGCTACACCTTC.

The chain carries TRBV28 and TRBJ2-3, with D possibly being TRBD2 (5 bases). Germline V gives CDR1 MDHEN, CDR2 SYDVKM. The CDR3 runs 16 residues. V shed 1 base and J shed 0 bases, with 11 bases lying between them. CDR3 in DNA: TGTGCCAGCAGTTTATCAAGGGAGACGAGCACAGATACGCAGTATTTT. As protein: CASSLSRETSTDTQYF.

This chain joins TRBV7-6 and TRBJ2-1, with TRBD2 matching over 9 bases. The germline CDR1 and CDR2 sequences are SGHVS and FNYEAQ. The ends lost 3 bases at V and 4 bases at J; junction bases unmatched: 4. The CDR3 runs 15 residues. The CDR3 is CASSFSSGAYNEQFF. The DNA for the CDR3 is TGTGCCAGCAGCTTCTCTAGCGGGGCTTACAATGAGCAGTTCTTC.

The chain is built from TRBV29-1 and TRBJ1-2, with D possibly matching TRBD1 (6 bases). The V end lost 4 bases, the J end lost 0 bases, and 12 bases lay between the germline ends. Germline CDR1 and CDR2: SQVTM and ANQGSEA. This CDR3 contains 14 residues. Here the CDR3 DNA reads TGCAGCGTTGGACCGACAGGAGCTAACTATGGCTACACCTTC. Translated: CSVGPTGANYGYTF.

Points on this clone: The same CDR3 can be traced to other DNA sequences in this sample. The CDR3, as DNA: TGTGCCAGTAGTATAGGAGGGGGCTATCAGCCCCAGCATTTT. Translating it yields CASSIGGGYQPQHF. The gene calls are TRBV19 and TRBJ1-5; 7 nucleotides match TRBD1. V was pared by 1 base and J by 5 bases, with 2 bases of the junction left unmatched. The CDR3 is made up of 14 amino acids. CDR1 and CDR2 (germline): LNHDA, SQIVND (reference sequence).

This rearrangement joins TRBV29-1 to TRBJ2-7; TRBD2 agrees at 8 bases. The V segment lost 6 bases and the J segment 5 bases; nucleotides outside the gene matches: 9. There are 13 residues in the CDR3. In germline, CDR1 is SQVTM, CDR2 ANQGSEA. CDR3 in amino acids: CSVVDGRVDEQYF. In DNA form, the CDR3 reads TGCAGCGTGGTTGACGGGAGGGTCGACGAGCAGTACTTC.

V gene TRBV28 combines with J gene TRBJ2-5; TRBD1 matches 9 bases. Germline assignment: CDR1 MDHEN and CDR2 SYDVKM. V shed 3 bases and J 6 bases; nucleotides not matched to a gene: 5. The CDR3 loop spans 14 amino acids. The chain's CDR3 is CASSFGTGRKTQYF. In DNA, the CDR3 is TGTGCCAGCAGTTTCGGGACAGGGAGAAAGACCCAGTACTTC.

The chain is built from TRBV5-4 and TRBJ2-7, with 7 nucleotides matching TRBD2. The germline gives CDR1 SGHNT, CDR2 YYREEE (reference sequence). V dropped 2 bases and J dropped 3; count of bases not matched to a gene: 11. The CDR3 sequence is 16 residues long. Here the CDR3 reads CASSFSSGKALYEQYF. As DNA, the CDR3 is TGTGCCAGCAGCTTTTCTAGCGGTAAGGCCCTCTACGAGCAGTACTTC. Using reference TRBV5-4 and TRBJ2-7 for the parts outside the CDR3, the full variable domain is ETGVTQSPTHLIKTRGQQVTLRCSSQSGHNTVSWYQQALGQGPQFIFQYYREEENGRGNFPPRFSGLQFPNYSSELNVNALELDDSALYLCASSFSSGKALYEQYFGPGTRLTVT.

This clone was picked up one time. V and J are TRBV19 and TRBJ1-1; maybe TRBD1 (5 bases). Germline CDR1 reads LNHDA; CDR2 reads SQIVND (reference sequence). The V end was cut by 4 bases, the J end by 8 bases, with 14 bases between. There are 13 residues in the CDR3. The CDR3 DNA follows: TGTGCCAGTAGTACCGCGGGGGGATACGAAGCTTTCTTT. Translation: CASSTAGGYEAFF. Full variable domain (missing parts from reference TRBV19 and TRBJ1-1): DGGITQSPKYLFRKEGQNVTLSCEQNLNHDAMYWYRQDPGQGLRLIYYSQIVNDFQKGDIAEGYSVSREKKESFPLTVTSAQKNPTAFYLCASSTAGGYEAFFGQGTRLTVV.